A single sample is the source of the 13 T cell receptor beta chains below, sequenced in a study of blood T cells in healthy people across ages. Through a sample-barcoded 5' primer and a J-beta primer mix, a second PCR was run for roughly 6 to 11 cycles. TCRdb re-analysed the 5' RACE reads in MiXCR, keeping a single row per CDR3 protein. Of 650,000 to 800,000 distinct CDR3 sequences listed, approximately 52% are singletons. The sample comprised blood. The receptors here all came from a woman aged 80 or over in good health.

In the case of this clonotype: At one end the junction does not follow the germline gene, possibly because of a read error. The CDR3 bases are TGTGCCTGGAGTACAGGGGACGACACGGATACGCGGTATTTT. It encodes CAWSTGDDTDTRYF. The rearrangement links TRBV30 to TRBJ2-3; 7 nucleotides line up with TRBD1. Per the germline V gene, CDR1 is GTSNPN and CDR2 is SVGIG (reference sequence). The CDR3 sequence is 14 residues long.

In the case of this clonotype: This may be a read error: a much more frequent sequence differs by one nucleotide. CDR3 DNA: TGCAGTGCTAGAAGCGGGGGGGCCGTCTCCCACAATGAGCAGTTCTTC. The encoded protein is CSARSGGAVSHNEQFF. This sequence joins TRBV20-1 and TRBJ2-1, with TRBD2 identical over 10 bases. The CDR3 loop spans 16 amino acids. The germline V gene encodes CDR1 DFQATT and CDR2 SNEGSKA (reference sequence).

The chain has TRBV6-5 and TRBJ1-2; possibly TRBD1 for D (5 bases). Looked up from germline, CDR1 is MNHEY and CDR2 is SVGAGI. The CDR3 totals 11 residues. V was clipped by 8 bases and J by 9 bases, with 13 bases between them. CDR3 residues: CASQQGARYTF. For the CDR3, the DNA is TGTGCCAGCCAACAAGGGGCCCGCTACACCTTC.

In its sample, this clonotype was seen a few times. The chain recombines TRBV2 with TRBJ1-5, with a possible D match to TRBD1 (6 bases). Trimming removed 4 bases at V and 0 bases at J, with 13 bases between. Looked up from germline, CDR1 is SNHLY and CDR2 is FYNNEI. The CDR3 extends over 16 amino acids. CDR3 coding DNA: TGTGCCAGCAGTGCTCAGGGGTCTTATAGCAATCAGCCCCAGCATTTT. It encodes CASSAQGSYSNQPQHF.

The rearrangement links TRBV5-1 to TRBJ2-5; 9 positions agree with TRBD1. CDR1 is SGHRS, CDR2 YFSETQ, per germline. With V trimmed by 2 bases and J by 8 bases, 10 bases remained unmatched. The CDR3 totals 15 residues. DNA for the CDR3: TGCGCCAGCAGCTTATTTTCGGGACAGGGAGTAACCCAGTACTTC. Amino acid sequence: CASSLFSGQGVTQYF.

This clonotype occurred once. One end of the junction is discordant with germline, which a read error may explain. CDR3 in amino acids: CASGLTQGSAYEQYF. CDR3 DNA: TGTGCCAGCGGCTTGACACAGGGGAGCGCCTACGAGCAGTACTTC. The genes are TRBV7-2 and TRBJ2-7; 7 bases fit TRBD1. Germline CDR1 reads SGHTA; CDR2 reads FQGNSA. The CDR3 extends over 15 amino acids.

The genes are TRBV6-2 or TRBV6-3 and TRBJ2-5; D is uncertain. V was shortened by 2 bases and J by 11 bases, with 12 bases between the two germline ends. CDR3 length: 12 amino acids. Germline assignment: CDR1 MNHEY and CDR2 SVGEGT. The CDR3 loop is CASSYPSLGQYF. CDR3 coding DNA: TGTGCCAGCAGTTACCCAAGCCTTGGGCAGTACTTC.

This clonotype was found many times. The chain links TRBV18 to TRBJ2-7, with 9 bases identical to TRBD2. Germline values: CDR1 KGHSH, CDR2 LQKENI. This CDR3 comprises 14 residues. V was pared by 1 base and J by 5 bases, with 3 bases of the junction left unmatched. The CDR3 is CASSPLAGGDEQYF. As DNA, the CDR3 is TGTGCCAGCTCACCACTGGCGGGAGGGGACGAGCAGTACTTC.

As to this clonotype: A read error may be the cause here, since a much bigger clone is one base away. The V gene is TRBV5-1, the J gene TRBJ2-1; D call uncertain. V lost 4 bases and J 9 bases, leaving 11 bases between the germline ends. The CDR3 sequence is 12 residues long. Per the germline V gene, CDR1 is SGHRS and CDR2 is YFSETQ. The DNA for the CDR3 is TGCGCCAGCAGCATGGGTTTCACTGAGCAGTTCTTC. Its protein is CASSMGFTEQFF.

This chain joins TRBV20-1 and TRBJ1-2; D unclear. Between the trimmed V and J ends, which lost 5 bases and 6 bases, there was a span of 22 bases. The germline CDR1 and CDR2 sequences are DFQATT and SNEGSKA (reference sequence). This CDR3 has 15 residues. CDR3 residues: CSAPLASDGGNGYTF. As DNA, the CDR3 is TGCAGTGCTCCACTTGCGTCCGACGGCGGTAATGGCTACACCTTC.

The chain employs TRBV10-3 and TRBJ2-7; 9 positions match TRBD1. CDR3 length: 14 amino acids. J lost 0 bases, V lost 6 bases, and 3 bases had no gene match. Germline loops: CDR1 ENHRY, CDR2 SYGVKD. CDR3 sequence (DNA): TGTGCCATCAGATCGACAGGGGGCTCCTACGAGCAGTACTTC. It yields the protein CAIRSTGGSYEQYF.

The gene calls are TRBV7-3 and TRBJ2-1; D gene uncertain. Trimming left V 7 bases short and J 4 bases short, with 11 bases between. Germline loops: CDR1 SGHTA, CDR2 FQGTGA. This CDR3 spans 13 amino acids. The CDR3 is CASNQTPYNEQFF. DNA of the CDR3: TGTGCCAGCAACCAAACACCTTACAATGAGCAGTTCTTC.

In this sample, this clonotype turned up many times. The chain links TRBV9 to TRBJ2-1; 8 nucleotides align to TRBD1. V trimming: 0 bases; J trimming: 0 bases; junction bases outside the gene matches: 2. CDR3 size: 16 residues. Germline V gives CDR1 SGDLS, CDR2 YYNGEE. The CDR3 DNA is TGTGCCAGCAGCGTAGCAGGGGGCCCCTCCTACAATGAGCAGTTCTTC. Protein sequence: CASSVAGGPSYNEQFF.